The clone carrying this T cell receptor beta chain was detected a few times. Its antigen is unidentified. The data originate from a study of identical twins. Findings and caveats of the study: Invariant T cells like MAIT and iNKT could partly confound the zero-insertion analyses. Less excess twin sharing appeared in beta out-of-frame sequences.

In TCRdb, the 5' RACE reads were re-called with MiXCR into one record per CDR3 protein. Here the sample spans hundreds of thousands of distinct CDR3 sequences, about 12% being singletons. Another study also made use of these data, one on yellow fever vaccine responses in identical twins.

Specimen: CD8+ T cells sorted from blood. The sequence was collected from a woman aged 18-30 years in good health.

CDR3 DNA sequence: TGCAGCGTTGTAACGGGTCTCTCGGCCAACACCATATATTTT. The encoded protein is CSVVTGLSANTIYF. This chain links TRBV29-1 with TRBJ1-3; D not certain. The CDR3 has 14 amino acids. Germline loops: CDR1 SQVTM, CDR2 ANQGSEA. Trimming took 4 bases from V and 7 from J, leaving 17 bases between them.